Listed below are T cell receptor beta chains from one sample, sequenced in a study of human thymus T cells. The data were produced by immunoSEQ multiplex PCR, yet TCRdb's version contains in-frame clones alone and is incomplete. The repertoire holds approximately 70,000 clones, with roughly 95% as singletons. Sequenced material: thymus tissue. Receptors originate from a girl under two years old with a congenital heart defect but otherwise immunologically healthy. CDR3s include the opening cysteine and the closing phenylalanine or tryptophan. The D gene is left open where the match is weak. The size of a clone is reported for some rows only, either as once, few or many, or as a class for expanded clones.

J | size | V | D | CDR3 | DNA
TRBJ1-5 | NA | TRBV6-1 | NA | CASNSGGARQPQHF | TGTGCCAGCAATTCCGGGGGGGCTCGGCAGCCCCAGCATTTT
TRBJ1-5 | NA | TRBV9 | NA | CASSVGDSNQPQHF | TGTGCCAGCAGCGTAGGGGACAGCAATCAGCCCCAGCATTTT
TRBJ1-1 | NA | TRBV14 | NA | CASSKAVRMNTEAFF | TGTGCCAGCAGCAAAGCCGTGAGGATGAACACTGAAGCTTTCTTT
TRBJ2-7 | once | TRBV7-9 | TRBD2 | CASSFYGSTSGAYEQYF | TGTGCCAGCAGCTTTTACGGCTCCACTAGCGGGGCTTACGAGCAGTACTTC
TRBJ2-7 | NA | TRBV2 | TRBD2 | CASSGHPAGTSMYEQYF | TGTGCCAGCAGTGGCCACCCGGCCGGGACTAGCATGTACGAGCAGTACTTC
TRBJ1-4 | NA | TRBV27 | TRBD1 | CASSHHPGQGFRKKLFF | TGTGCCAGCAGTCATCACCCGGGACAGGGCTTCCGGAAAAAACTGTTTTTT
TRBJ1-3 | NA | TRBV7-9 | NA | CASSPGISGNTIYF | TGTGCCAGCAGCCCCGGCATCTCTGGAAACACCATATATTTT
TRBJ2-3 | NA | TRBV7-6 | NA | CASSLVPGRPREGTDTQYF | TGTGCCAGCAGCTTAGTACCAGGGCGGCCCCGGGAAGGGACAGATACGCAGTATTTT
TRBJ2-1 | NA | TRBV4-1 | TRBD2 | CASSQVLSGRGPYNEQFF | TGCGCCAGCAGCCAGGTACTTAGCGGGAGGGGTCCCTACAATGAGCAGTTCTTC
TRBJ2-7 | NA | TRBV10-2 | TRBD2 | CASREPGLAGETPYEQYF | TGCGCCAGCAGGGAGCCGGGACTAGCGGGAGAAACTCCCTACGAGCAGTACTTC
TRBJ1-2 | NA | TRBV7-2 | NA | CASSFGRGVNYGYTF | TGTGCCAGCAGCTTTGGCAGGGGAGTTAACTATGGCTACACCTTC
TRBJ1-2 | NA | TRBV4-1 | TRBD1 | CASSQGTGLFPLNYGYTF | TGCGCCAGCAGCCAAGGGACAGGCCTATTTCCACTTAACTATGGCTACACCTTC
TRBJ2-2 | NA | TRBV25-1 | NA | CASSLGRTVGTGELFF | TGTGCCAGCAGTCTCGGGCGGACCGTGGGCACCGGGGAGCTGTTTTTT
TRBJ1-2 | NA | TRBV7-9 | NA | CASSLVGTDYGYTF | TGTGCCAGCAGCTTAGTCGGGACGGATTATGGCTACACCTTC
TRBJ1-1 | NA | TRBV18 | NA | CASSPLVGGAMNTEAFF | TGTGCCAGCTCACCACTCGTTGGCGGGGCGATGAACACTGAAGCTTTCTTT
TRBJ1-1 | NA | TRBV5-4 | NA | CASSLEWGGTEAFF | TGTGCCAGCAGCTTGGAATGGGGAGGCACTGAAGCTTTCTTT
TRBJ1-5 | NA | TRBV4-1 | NA | CASSQPPRDGKNQPQHF | TGCGCCAGCAGCCAACCACCCCGGGACGGTAAAAATCAGCCCCAGCATTTT
TRBJ2-4 | NA | TRBV1 | NA | CTSSLGRKNIQYF | TGCACCAGCAGCCTTGGACGGAAAAACATTCAGTACTTC
TRBJ2-7 | NA | TRBV5-1 | TRBD2 | CASSFMVAGARDLYEQYF | TGCGCCAGCAGCTTTATGGTAGCGGGAGCCAGGGACCTCTACGAGCAGTACTTC
TRBJ2-5 | NA | TRBV5-1 | NA | CASSPGETQYF | TGCGCCAGCAGCCCGGGGGAGACCCAGTACTTC
TRBJ1-4 | NA | TRBV15 | TRBD1 | CATSRDPPRGEGEKLFF | TGTGCCACCAGCAGAGATCCCCCCAGGGGGGAAGGTGAAAAACTGTTTTTT
TRBJ1-1 | once | TRBV29-1 | NA | CSVEGSEGTEAFF | TGCAGCGTTGAAGGGTCGGAGGGCACTGAAGCTTTCTTT
TRBJ1-1 | NA | TRBV5-1 | NA | CASSFRSQRPGPTPTEAFF | TGCGCCAGCAGCTTTAGGTCCCAAAGACCGGGACCCACCCCCACTGAAGCTTTCTTT
TRBJ2-1 | NA | TRBV9 | TRBD2 | CASNPIGGLAGGAEQFF | TGTGCCAGCAACCCGATCGGGGGACTAGCGGGAGGGGCTGAGCAGTTCTTC
TRBJ2-7 | NA | TRBV7-2 | NA | CASSFYDDPYEQYF | TGTGCCAGCAGCTTTTACGACGACCCTTACGAGCAGTACTTC
TRBJ2-7 | NA | TRBV5-1 | TRBD1 | CASKYTEQGYSYEQYF | TGCGCCAGCAAATACACGGAACAGGGGTATTCCTACGAGCAGTACTTC
TRBJ2-3 | NA | TRBV6-1 | NA | CASRTDTQYF | TGTGCCAGCCGCACCGATACGCAGTATTTT
TRBJ1-1 | NA | TRBV20-1 | NA | CSARDALEAFF | TGCAGTGCTAGAGATGCCCTTGAAGCTTTCTTT
TRBJ1-5 | NA | TRBV19 | TRBD1 | CASRADRGIRPQHF | TGTGCCAGTAGGGCCGACAGGGGGATTCGGCCCCAGCATTTT
TRBJ2-4 | NA | TRBV29-1 | TRBD2 | CSVWGNSTSGKAKNIQYF | TGCAGCGTTTGGGGGAATTCGACTAGCGGGAAGGCCAAAAACATTCAGTACTTC
TRBJ2-5 | once | TRBV15 | TRBD2 | CATSSKTSNKGRGETQYF | TGTGCCACCAGCTCAAAGACTAGCAACAAGGGCCGGGGTGAGACCCAGTACTTC
TRBJ2-7 | NA | TRBV5-1 | NA | CASRPPRFGGSSYEQYF | TGCGCCAGCAGACCCCCCAGATTTGGAGGGAGCTCCTACGAGCAGTACTTC
TRBJ2-3 | NA | TRBV2 | NA | CASSELRDAPTDTQYF | TGTGCCAGCAGTGAACTTCGGGATGCCCCCACAGATACGCAGTATTTT
TRBJ2-3 | NA | TRBV7-2 | TRBD2 | CASSFLAGGGAQYF | TGTGCCAGCAGCTTCCTAGCGGGAGGAGGGGCGCAGTATTTT
TRBJ2-5 | NA | TRBV7-4 | TRBD1 | CASSLPRQGQKTQYF | TGTGCCAGCAGCTTACCGCGACAGGGGCAGAAGACCCAGTACTTC